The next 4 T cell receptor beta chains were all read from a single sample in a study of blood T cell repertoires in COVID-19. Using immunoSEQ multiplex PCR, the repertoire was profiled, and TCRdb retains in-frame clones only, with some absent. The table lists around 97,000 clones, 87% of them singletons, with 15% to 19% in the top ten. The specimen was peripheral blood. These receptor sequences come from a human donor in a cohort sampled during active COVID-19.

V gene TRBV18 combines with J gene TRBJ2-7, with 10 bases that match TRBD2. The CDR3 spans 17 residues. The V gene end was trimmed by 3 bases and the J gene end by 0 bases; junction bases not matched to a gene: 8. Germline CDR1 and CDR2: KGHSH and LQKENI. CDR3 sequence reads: CASSPDSGGKFSYEQYF. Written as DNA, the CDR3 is TGTGCCAGCTCACCCGATAGCGGGGGGAAATTCTCCTACGAGCAGTACTTC.

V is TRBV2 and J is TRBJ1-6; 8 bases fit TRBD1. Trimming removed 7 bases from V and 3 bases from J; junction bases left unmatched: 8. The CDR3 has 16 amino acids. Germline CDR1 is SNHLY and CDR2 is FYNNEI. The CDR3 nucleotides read TGTGCCAGCACAGCAGGGGGCGCCTTCTATAATTCACCCCTCCACTTT. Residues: CASTAGGAFYNSPLHF.

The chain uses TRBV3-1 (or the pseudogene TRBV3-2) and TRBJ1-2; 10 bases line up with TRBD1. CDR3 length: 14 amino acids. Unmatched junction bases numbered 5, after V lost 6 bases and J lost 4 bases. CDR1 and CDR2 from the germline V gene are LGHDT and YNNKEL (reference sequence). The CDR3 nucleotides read TGTGCCAGCAGTGACAGGGGGCTGTTCTATGGCTACACCTTC. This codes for CASSDRGLFYGYTF.

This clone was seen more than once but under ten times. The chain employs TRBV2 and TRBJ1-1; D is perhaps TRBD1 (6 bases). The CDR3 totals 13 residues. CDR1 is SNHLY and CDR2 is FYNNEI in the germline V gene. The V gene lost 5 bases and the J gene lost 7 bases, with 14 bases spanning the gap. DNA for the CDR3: TGTGCCAGCAGTCGCACAGGGAAGAGTGAAGCTTTCTTT. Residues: CASSRTGKSEAFF.